Sequencing of this TCR beta chain was carried out in a study of Ad26.COV2.S vaccination and SARS-CoV-2 variants. Overall study context: Donor got 5x10^10 or 1x10^11 viral particles of Ad26.COV2.S. Study-wide results and caveats: Placebo recipients showed lower spike-specific TCR breadth than vaccinees. Post-vaccination spike-specific CD8+ and CD4+ T cell responses reportedly had substantial breadth.

Assay used: immunoSEQ multiplex PCR; TCRdb lists only in-frame clones, some missing. The sample yields hundreds of thousands of clones, 92% seen once. Between the trimmed V and J ends, which lost 1 base and 2 bases, there was a span of 11 bases. Per the germline V gene, CDR1 is SGHVS and CDR2 is FNYEAQ. CDR3 length: 15 amino acids. Note on this clone: Its antigen is unknown.

Treatment here: over 15 received Ad26.COV2.S at low or high dose, single or two shots; 5 received placebo; per-sample allocation not given. Day 63 after the first vaccine or placebo injection was the time point for sampling. Built on an Ad26 vector, the vaccine expressed Wuhan-strain SARS-CoV-2 spike. The receptor was isolated from a person between 18 and 60 years old who received the Ad26.COV2.S COVID-19 vaccine or a placebo. The input for sequencing was peripheral blood, taken in a trial of Ad26.COV2.S vaccine versus placebo. The chain combines TRBV7-6 with TRBJ1-2, with D perhaps matching TRBD1 (5 bases). For the CDR3, the DNA is TGTGCCAGCAGCTTAGGAGGGGCGCGCAACTATGGCTACACCTTC. This sequence encodes CASSLGGARNYGYTF. The full variable domain, with the rest looked up from reference TRBV7-6 and TRBJ1-2, is GAGVSQSPRYKVTKRGQDVALRCDPISGHVSLYWYRQALGQGPEFLTYFNYEAQQDKSGLPNDRFSAERPEGSISTLTIQRTEQRDSAMYRCASSLGGARNYGYTFGSGTRLTVV.